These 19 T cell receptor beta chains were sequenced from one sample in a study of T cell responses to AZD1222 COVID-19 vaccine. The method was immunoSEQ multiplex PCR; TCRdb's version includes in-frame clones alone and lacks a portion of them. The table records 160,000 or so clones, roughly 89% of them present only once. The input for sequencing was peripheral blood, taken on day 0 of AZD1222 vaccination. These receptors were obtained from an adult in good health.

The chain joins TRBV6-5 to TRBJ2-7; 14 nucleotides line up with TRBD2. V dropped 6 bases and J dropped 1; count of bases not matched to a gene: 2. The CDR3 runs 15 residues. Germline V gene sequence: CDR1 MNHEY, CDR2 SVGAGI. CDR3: CASSGTSGSSYEQYF. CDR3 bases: TGTGCCAGCAGCGGGACTAGCGGGAGTTCCTACGAGCAGTACTTC.

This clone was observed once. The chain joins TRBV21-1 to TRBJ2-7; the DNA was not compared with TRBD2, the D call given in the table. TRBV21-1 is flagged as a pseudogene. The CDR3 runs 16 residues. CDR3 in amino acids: CASSTGSGTGIYEQYF. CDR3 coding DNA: TGTGCCAGCAGCACGGGGAGCGGTACCGGGATCTACGAGCAGTACTTC.

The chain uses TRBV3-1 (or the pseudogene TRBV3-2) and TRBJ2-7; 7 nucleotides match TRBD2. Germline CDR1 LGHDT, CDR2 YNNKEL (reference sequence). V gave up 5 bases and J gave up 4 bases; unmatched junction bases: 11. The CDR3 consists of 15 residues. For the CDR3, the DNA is TGTGCCAGCAGCGCTCCTCCTAGCGGCGTTTACGAGCAGTACTTC. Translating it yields CASSAPPSGVYEQYF.

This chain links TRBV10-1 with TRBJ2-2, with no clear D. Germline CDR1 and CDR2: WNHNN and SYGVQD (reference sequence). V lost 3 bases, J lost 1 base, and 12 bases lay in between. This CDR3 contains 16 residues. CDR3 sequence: CASSERQTGNTGELFF. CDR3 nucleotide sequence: TGCGCCAGCAGTGAACGGCAGACGGGGAACACCGGGGAGCTGTTTTTT.

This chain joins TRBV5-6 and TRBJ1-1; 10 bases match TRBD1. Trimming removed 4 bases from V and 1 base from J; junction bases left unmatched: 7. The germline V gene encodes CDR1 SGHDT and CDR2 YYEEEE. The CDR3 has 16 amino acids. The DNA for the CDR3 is TGTGCCAGCAGCGTCGACAGGGGGCGTAGGAACACTGAAGCTTTCTTT. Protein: CASSVDRGRRNTEAFF.

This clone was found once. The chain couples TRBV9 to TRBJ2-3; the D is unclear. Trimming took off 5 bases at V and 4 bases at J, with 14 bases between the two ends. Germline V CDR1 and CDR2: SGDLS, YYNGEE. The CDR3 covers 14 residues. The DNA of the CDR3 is TGTGCCAGCAGTCCTCCATCGGGCGCAGATACGCAGTATTTT. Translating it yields CASSPPSGADTQYF. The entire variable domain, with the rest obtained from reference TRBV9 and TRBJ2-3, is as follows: DSGVTQTPKHLITATGQRVTLRCSPRSGDLSVYWYQQSLDQGLQFLIQYYNGEERAKGNILERFSAQQFPDLHSELNLSSLELGDSALYFCASSPPSGADTQYFGPGTRLTVL.

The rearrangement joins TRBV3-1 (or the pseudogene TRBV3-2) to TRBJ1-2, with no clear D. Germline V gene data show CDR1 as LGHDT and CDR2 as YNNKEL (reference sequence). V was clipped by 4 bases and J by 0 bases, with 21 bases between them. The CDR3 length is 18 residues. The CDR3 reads CASSLSRGKGKANYGYTF. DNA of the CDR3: TGTGCCAGCAGCCTTTCCCGAGGCAAGGGCAAGGCTAACTATGGCTACACCTTC.

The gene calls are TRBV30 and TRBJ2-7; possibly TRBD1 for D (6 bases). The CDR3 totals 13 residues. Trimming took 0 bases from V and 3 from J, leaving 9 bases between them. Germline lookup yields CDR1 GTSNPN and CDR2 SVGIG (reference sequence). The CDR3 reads CAWSVGRGYEQYF. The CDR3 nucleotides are TGTGCCTGGAGTGTGGGCAGGGGCTACGAGCAGTACTTC.

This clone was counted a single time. CDR3 sequence: CASSLTGAYEQYF. The CDR3 nucleotides read TGTGCCAGTAGCCTGACAGGGGCCTACGAGCAGTACTTC. The chain joins TRBV19 to TRBJ2-7, with 8 bases lining up with TRBD1. CDR1 is LNHDA, CDR2 SQIVND, per germline (reference sequence). The trim removed 6 bases at V and 2 bases at J, leaving 3 bases unmatched. The CDR3 spans 13 residues.

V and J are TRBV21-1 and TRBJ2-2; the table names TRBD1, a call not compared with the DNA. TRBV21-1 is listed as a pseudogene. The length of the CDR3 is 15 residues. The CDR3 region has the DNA TGTGCCAGAGGGACAGGCCGTTCGGGCACCGGGGAGCTGTTTTTT. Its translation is CARGTGRSGTGELFF.

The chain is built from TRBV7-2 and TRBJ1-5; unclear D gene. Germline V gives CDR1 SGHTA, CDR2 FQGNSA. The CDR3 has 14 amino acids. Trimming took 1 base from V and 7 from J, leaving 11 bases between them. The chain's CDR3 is CASSLGTFGQPQHF. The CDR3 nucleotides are TGTGCCAGCAGCTTAGGGACTTTCGGCCAGCCCCAGCATTTT.

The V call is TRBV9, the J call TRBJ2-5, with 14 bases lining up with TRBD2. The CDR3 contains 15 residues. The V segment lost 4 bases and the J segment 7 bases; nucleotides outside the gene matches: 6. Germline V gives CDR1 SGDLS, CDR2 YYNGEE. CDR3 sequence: CASSQGLAGDMTQYF. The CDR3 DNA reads TGTGCCAGCAGCCAGGGACTAGCGGGGGACATGACCCAGTACTTC. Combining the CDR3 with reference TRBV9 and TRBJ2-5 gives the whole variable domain DSGVTQTPKHLITATGQRVTLRCSPRSGDLSVYWYQQSLDQGLQFLIQYYNGEERAKGNILERFSAQQFPDLHSELNLSSLELGDSALYFCASSQGLAGDMTQYFGPGTRLLVL.

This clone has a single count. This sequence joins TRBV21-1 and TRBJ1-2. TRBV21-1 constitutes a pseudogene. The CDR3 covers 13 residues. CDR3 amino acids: CASSLSRPYGYTF. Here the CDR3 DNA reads TGTGCCAGCAGTTTAAGTAGGCCCTATGGCTACACCTTC.

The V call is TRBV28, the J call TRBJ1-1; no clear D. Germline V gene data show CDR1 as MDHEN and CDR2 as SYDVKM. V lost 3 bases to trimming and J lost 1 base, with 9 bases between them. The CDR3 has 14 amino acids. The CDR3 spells CASSFSRWNTEAFF. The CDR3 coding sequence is TGTGCCAGCAGTTTTAGTCGCTGGAACACTGAAGCTTTCTTT.

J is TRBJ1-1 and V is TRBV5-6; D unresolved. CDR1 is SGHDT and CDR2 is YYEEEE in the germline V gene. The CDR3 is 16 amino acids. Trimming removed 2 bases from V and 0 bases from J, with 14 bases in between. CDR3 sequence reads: CASSLVSRTMNTEAFF. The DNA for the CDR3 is TGTGCCAGCAGCTTAGTGAGCCGGACTATGAACACTGAAGCTTTCTTT.

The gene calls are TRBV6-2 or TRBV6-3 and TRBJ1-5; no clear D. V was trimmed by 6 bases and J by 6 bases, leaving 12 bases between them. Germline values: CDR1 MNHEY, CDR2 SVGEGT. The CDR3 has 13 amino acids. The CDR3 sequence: CASSINAFQPQHF. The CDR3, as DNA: TGTGCCAGCAGCATCAACGCTTTTCAGCCCCAGCATTTT.

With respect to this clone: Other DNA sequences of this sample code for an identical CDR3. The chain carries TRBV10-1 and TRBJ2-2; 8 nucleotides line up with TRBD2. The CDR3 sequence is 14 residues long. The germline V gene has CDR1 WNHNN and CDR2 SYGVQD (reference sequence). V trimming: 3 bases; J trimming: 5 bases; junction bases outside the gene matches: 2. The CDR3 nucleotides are TGCGCCAGCAGTGACCCGGGGGGGACCGGGGAGCTGTTTTTT. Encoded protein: CASSDPGGTGELFF.

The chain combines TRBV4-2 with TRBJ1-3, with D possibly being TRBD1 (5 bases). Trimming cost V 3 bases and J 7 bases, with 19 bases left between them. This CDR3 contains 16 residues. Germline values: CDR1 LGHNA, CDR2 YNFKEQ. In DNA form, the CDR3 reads TGTGCCAGCAGCCAGGATGAAGGACGGGGGGACAACACCATATATTTT. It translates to CASSQDEGRGDNTIYF.

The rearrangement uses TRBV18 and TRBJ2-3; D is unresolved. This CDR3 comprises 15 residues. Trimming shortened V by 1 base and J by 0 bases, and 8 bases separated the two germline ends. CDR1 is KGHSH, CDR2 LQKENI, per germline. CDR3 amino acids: CASSPLATSTDTQYF. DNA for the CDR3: TGTGCCAGCTCACCACTGGCGACCAGCACAGATACGCAGTATTTT.